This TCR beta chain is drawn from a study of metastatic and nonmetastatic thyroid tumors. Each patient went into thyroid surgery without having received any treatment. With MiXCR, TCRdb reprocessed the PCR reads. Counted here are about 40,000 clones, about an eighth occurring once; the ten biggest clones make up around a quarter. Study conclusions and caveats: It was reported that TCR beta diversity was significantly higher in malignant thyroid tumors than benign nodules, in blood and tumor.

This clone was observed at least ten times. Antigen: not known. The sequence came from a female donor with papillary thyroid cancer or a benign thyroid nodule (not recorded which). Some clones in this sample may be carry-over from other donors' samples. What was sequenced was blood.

Here the CDR3 DNA reads TGTGCCAGCAGTGACTCCCCAGGGTGGTCTGGAAACACCATATATTTT. Translation gives CASSDSPGWSGNTIYF. The chain couples TRBV6-4 to TRBJ1-3; D might be TRBD1 (5 bases). V gave up 0 bases and J gave up 1 base, with 10 bases separating them. The germline V gene encodes CDR1 MRHNA and CDR2 SNTAGT. The CDR3 is 16 amino acids.